Listed here are 28 T cell receptor beta chains from one sample, sequenced in a study of blood T cell repertoires in COVID-19. Profiled with immunoSEQ multiplex PCR; TCRdb holds only in-frame clones, not every one. Of about 160,000 clones in the sample, roughly 85% were seen once. The sequencing sample was made of peripheral blood. These receptors were collected from an older woman with COVID-19, enrolled during active disease.

The CDR3 here is CASSPTGPNYGYTF. Here the CDR3 DNA reads TGTGCCAGCAGTCCCACAGGGCCTAACTATGGCTACACCTTC. V is TRBV6-6 and J is TRBJ1-2; perhaps TRBD1 as D (6 bases). This CDR3 spans 14 amino acids. Trimming pared 5 bases from V and 0 bases from J, leaving 10 bases between. Germline loops: CDR1 MNHNY, CDR2 SVGAGI (reference sequence).

The chain is built from TRBV2 and TRBJ2-3; 7 bases fit TRBD2. Germline V gene data show CDR1 as SNHLY and CDR2 as FYNNEI. The junction had 8 bases not matched to a gene; V was cut back by 3 bases and J by 2 bases. CDR3 length: 16 amino acids. Here the CDR3 DNA reads TGTGCCAGCAGTGACTGGGGGGGGACTAACACAGATACGCAGTATTTT. The encoded protein is CASSDWGGTNTDTQYF. Combining the CDR3 with reference TRBV2 and TRBJ2-3 gives the whole variable domain EPEVTQTPSHQVTQMGQEVILRCVPISNHLYFYWYRQILGQKVEFLVSFYNNEISEKSEIFDDQFSVERPDGSNFTLKIRSTKLEDSAMYFCASSDWGGTNTDTQYFGPGTRLTVL.

This rearrangement joins TRBV5-4 to TRBJ2-1; TRBD2 aligns across 8 bases. The V and J ends lost 4 bases and 10 bases, in that order; junction bases with no gene match: 4. The CDR3 is made up of 12 amino acids. Germline V gene lookup returns CDR1 SGHNT and CDR2 YYREEE (reference sequence). The CDR3 reads CASSPPGGEQFF. The CDR3 DNA reads TGTGCCAGCAGCCCACCGGGGGGGGAGCAGTTCTTC.

The rearrangement uses TRBV5-1 and TRBJ2-7; 8 bases are a match to TRBD1. CDR1 is SGHRS and CDR2 is YFSETQ in the germline V gene. The V segment lost 0 bases and the J segment 3 bases; nucleotides outside the gene matches: 2. CDR3 length equals 14 residues. The CDR3: CASSLDGQGYEQYF. The CDR3, as DNA: TGCGCCAGCAGCTTGGACGGACAGGGCTACGAGCAGTACTTC.

This rearrangement joins TRBV7-2 to TRBJ1-5; no definite D call. The CDR3 length is 13 residues. Germline CDR1 and CDR2: SGHTA and FQGNSA. The V and J ends lost 0 bases and 11 bases respectively, with 11 bases between them. In nucleotides, the CDR3 is TGTGCCAGCAGCTTAGCGCGTTACGGGTCCCAGCATTTT. Protein sequence: CASSLARYGSQHF. Together with reference TRBV7-2 and TRBJ1-5, the CDR3 gives the full variable domain: GAGVSQSPSNKVTEKGKDVELRCDPISGHTALYWYRQSLGQGLEFLIYFQGNSAPDKSGLPSDRFSAERTGGSVSTLTIQRTQQEDSAVYLCASSLARYGSQHFGDGTRLSIL.

This clone was observed a few times. The chain couples TRBV7-9 to TRBJ2-3, with D possibly TRBD2 on 6 matching bases. CDR3 length: 16 amino acids. V was trimmed by 5 bases and J by 0 bases, leaving 15 bases between them. CDR1 and CDR2 (germline): SEHNR, FQNEAQ (reference sequence). CDR3 nucleotide sequence: TGTGCCAGCAGCGGCTCGGGACTTAGAAGCACAGATACGCAGTATTTT. It yields the protein CASSGSGLRSTDTQYF.

This clone came up many times. The chain employs TRBV10-2 and TRBJ1-1; possible D gene TRBD1, 5 bases. Trimming stripped 2 bases from V and 5 bases from J, with 9 bases between. The CDR3 extends over 13 amino acids. Germline CDR1 and CDR2: WSHSY and SAAADI. In DNA form, the CDR3 reads TGCGCCAGCAGTGAGCCCGGGGGTACTGAAGCTTTCTTT. This translates into CASSEPGGTEAFF.

This clone was seen a single time. The V call is TRBV18, the J call TRBJ2-3; D unclear. The V end lost 4 bases, the J end lost 3 bases, and 14 bases lay between the germline ends. The CDR3 runs 15 residues. Germline V gene data show CDR1 as KGHSH and CDR2 as LQKENI. The CDR3 coding sequence is TGTGCCAGCTCACGAGCCAGCCGAGGAACAGATACGCAGTATTTT. It encodes CASSRASRGTDTQYF.

The J gene is TRBJ1-5, the V gene TRBV2; 8 bases match TRBD1. V shed 7 bases and J 6 bases; nucleotides not matched to a gene: 5. Germline V gene sequence: CDR1 SNHLY, CDR2 FYNNEI. The CDR3 is 13 residues long. The CDR3 nucleotides read TGTGCCAGCACCCAGGGGGCAGCTCAGCCCCAGCATTTT. Its translation: CASTQGAAQPQHF.

The chain recombines TRBV4-2 with TRBJ1-2, with a weak D call TRBD1 (5 bases). This CDR3 is 15 amino acids long. The germline CDR1 and CDR2 sequences are LGHNA and YNFKEQ. V lost 4 bases and J 3 bases, leaving 15 bases between the germline ends. Here the CDR3 reads CASSPGGRDDYGYTF. Here the CDR3 DNA reads TGTGCCAGCAGCCCGGGAGGCAGGGACGACTATGGCTACACCTTC.

This chain uses TRBV4-1 with TRBJ2-2; maybe TRBD1 (6 bases). Germline V gene sequence: CDR1 MGHRA, CDR2 YSYEKL. CDR3 size: 16 residues. With 1 base removed from V and 1 base from J, the gap between germline ends came to 10 bases. The CDR3 sequence: CASSQARGMNTGELFF. The DNA for the CDR3 is TGCGCCAGCAGCCAAGCAAGGGGGATGAACACCGGGGAGCTGTTTTTT.

The rearrangement links TRBV7-3 to TRBJ1-2, with a possible D match to TRBD1 (6 bases). The CDR3 runs 11 residues. V lost 5 bases and J 12 bases, leaving 13 bases between the germline ends. The germline gives CDR1 SGHTA, CDR2 FQGTGA. CDR3 in DNA: TGTGCCAGCAGCGGGGGCTGGGGTGACACCTTC. Translation gives CASSGGWGDTF.

The chain employs TRBV10-1 and TRBJ2-1, with no clear D. The CDR3 contains 13 residues. V was clipped by 4 bases and J by 6 bases, with 10 bases between them. Germline V lookup: CDR1 WNHNN, CDR2 SYGVQD (reference sequence). The CDR3 region has the DNA TGCGCCAGCAGTGTGTCTAATAGCAATGAGCAGTTCTTC. Translated, it gives CASSVSNSNEQFF.

This chain uses TRBV11-2 with TRBJ1-6, with D possibly matching TRBD1 (5 bases). The germline gives CDR1 SGHAT, CDR2 FQNNGV. The CDR3 sequence is 14 residues long. The V gene lost 4 bases and the J gene lost 10 bases, with 14 bases spanning the gap. For the CDR3, the DNA is TGTGCCAGCAGCTACGACAGAACGCGGTCACCCCTCCACTTT. Amino acids: CASSYDRTRSPLHF.

The V gene is TRBV19, the J gene TRBJ1-4; 10 positions agree with TRBD1. CDR1 is LNHDA and CDR2 is SQIVND in the germline V gene (reference sequence). The CDR3 is 15 residues long. Germline trimming cut 5 bases from V and 6 bases from J; bases unmatched to any gene: 6. The DNA for the CDR3 is TGTGCCAGTAGTCCCATGACAGGGGGCGATGAAAAACTGTTTTTT. As protein: CASSPMTGGDEKLFF.

The rearrangement joins TRBV5-8 to TRBJ2-3; TRBD1 matches at 7 bases. The V gene end was trimmed by 6 bases and the J gene end by 8 bases; junction bases not matched to a gene: 15. Germline CDR1 SGHTS, CDR2 YDEGEE. The CDR3 spans 15 residues. The CDR3 DNA reads TGTGCCAGCACCTTACCGGGACAGATACCGGGTACGCAGTATTTT. Translation: CASTLPGQIPGTQYF.

The chain combines TRBV11-1 with TRBJ1-5; D is perhaps TRBD1 (6 bases). V was shortened by 5 bases and J by 4 bases, with 15 bases between the two germline ends. CDR1 and CDR2 from the germline V gene are SGHAT and FQDESV (reference sequence). The CDR3 runs to 15 residues. As DNA, the CDR3 is TGTGCCAGCAGCAAGGGCGTACAGGGAAATCAGCCCCAGCATTTT. Translating gives CASSKGVQGNQPQHF.

This rearrangement joins TRBV10-3 to TRBJ1-5; TRBD1 agrees at 7 bases. Germline V gives CDR1 ENHRY, CDR2 SYGVKD. This CDR3 spans 14 amino acids. The ends lost 6 bases at V and 4 bases at J; junction bases unmatched: 6. CDR3 DNA: TGTGCCATCAGGGGGACAGAAAATAATCAGCCCCAGCATTTT. The encoded protein is CAIRGTENNQPQHF.

The chain couples TRBV2 to TRBJ2-5, with TRBD2 identical over 14 bases. The CDR3 is 17 amino acids. CDR1 and CDR2 (germline): SNHLY, FYNNEI. Trimming cost V 4 bases and J 5 bases; bases outside gene matches: 9. The CDR3 here is CASSAGTSGRGMETQYF. Written as DNA, the CDR3 is TGTGCCAGCAGTGCAGGGACTAGCGGGAGAGGTATGGAGACCCAGTACTTC.

The gene calls are TRBV7-8 and TRBJ1-2; D perhaps matches TRBD1 (6 bases). Germline CDR1 is SGHVS and CDR2 is FQNEAQ. The CDR3 length is 13 residues. The V and J ends lost 2 bases and 7 bases respectively, with 11 bases between them. In nucleotides, the CDR3 is TGTGCCAGCAGCTTATCGGGGGGCCTTGGCTACACCTTC. Translating gives CASSLSGGLGYTF.

J is TRBJ2-7 and V is TRBV7-2, with a possible D match to TRBD2 (5 bases). V was trimmed by 5 bases and J by 4 bases, leaving 6 bases between them. The CDR3 runs to 11 residues. Looked up from germline, CDR1 is SGHTA and CDR2 is FQGNSA. In DNA form, the CDR3 reads TGTGCCAGCAGCCGGACTTACGAGCAGTACTTC. Its translation is CASSRTYEQYF.

V is TRBV6-4 and J is TRBJ2-3; 9 positions match TRBD2. This CDR3 region has 20 residues. The germline V gene has CDR1 MRHNA and CDR2 SNTAGT. After removal of 0 bases from V and 3 bases from J, the junction contained 16 bases not matched to a gene. The chain's CDR3 is CASSDSRNAGGPGSTDTQYF. DNA of the CDR3: TGTGCCAGCAGTGACTCGAGGAACGCGGGAGGGCCGGGTAGTACAGATACGCAGTATTTT.

A single count supports this clone. V gene TRBV6-5 combines with J gene TRBJ1-2; possibly TRBD1 for D (6 bases). Trimming left V 8 bases short and J 4 bases short, with 14 bases between. CDR1 and CDR2 from the germline V gene are MNHEY and SVGAGI. The CDR3 covers 13 residues. The CDR3 is CASDQGPSYGYTF. The CDR3 DNA reads as TGTGCCAGCGACCAGGGGCCCTCCTATGGCTACACCTTC.

This chain connects TRBV5-1 to TRBJ2-2; possibly TRBD1 for D (6 bases). Trimming removed 6 bases from V and 1 base from J, with 10 bases in between. From germline, CDR1 is SGHRS and CDR2 YFSETQ. This CDR3 is 14 amino acids long. The CDR3 DNA sequence: TGCGCCAGCACCCTGACAGGGAACACCGGGGAGCTGTTTTTT. Its protein product is CASTLTGNTGELFF. Full variable domain (outside the CDR3, taken from reference TRBV5-1 and TRBJ2-2): KAGVTQTPRYLIKTRGQQVTLSCSPISGHRSVSWYQQTPGQGLQFLFEYFSETQRNKGNFPGRFSGRQFSNSRSEMNVSTLELGDSALYLCASTLTGNTGELFFGEGSRLTVL.

This clone was recorded once. The V call is TRBV19, the J call TRBJ2-5; 10 positions agree with TRBD1. V dropped 7 bases and J dropped 5; count of bases not matched to a gene: 7. The CDR3 is made up of 14 amino acids. Germline V gene lookup returns CDR1 LNHDA and CDR2 SQIVND (reference sequence). The DNA for the CDR3 is TGTGCCAGTATGAAGACAGGGGGCTCTGAGACCCAGTACTTC. Protein: CASMKTGGSETQYF.

This clone was picked up one time. This rearrangement joins TRBV14 to TRBJ2-1; perhaps TRBD1 as D (5 bases). The CDR3 has 16 amino acids. Trimming removed 2 bases at V and 0 bases at J, with 11 bases between. Germline-derived CDR1 and CDR2 are SGHDN and FVKESK. The CDR3 loop reads CASSQQTVSSYNEQFF. CDR3 nucleotide sequence: TGTGCCAGCAGCCAACAGACAGTCAGCTCCTACAATGAGCAGTTCTTC.

This clone was observed a single time. The chain uses TRBV7-9 and TRBJ1-3, with D unresolved. Deletions cut 4 bases from V and 7 bases from J, with 11 bases between. The CDR3 runs to 13 residues. The germline gives CDR1 SEHNR, CDR2 FQNEAQ (reference sequence). Here the CDR3 DNA reads TGTGCCAGCAGCTCCGGCCGGGTGAACACCATATATTTT. Translated: CASSSGRVNTIYF.

The J gene is TRBJ1-5, the V gene TRBV15; D is uncertain. This CDR3 is built from 14 residues. The V end was cut by 5 bases, the J end by 5 bases, with 13 bases between. Germline lookup yields CDR1 LNHNV and CDR2 YYDKDF (reference sequence). The CDR3 here is CATSDDTEDQPQHF. DNA for the CDR3: TGTGCCACCAGCGATGATACGGAGGATCAGCCCCAGCATTTT.